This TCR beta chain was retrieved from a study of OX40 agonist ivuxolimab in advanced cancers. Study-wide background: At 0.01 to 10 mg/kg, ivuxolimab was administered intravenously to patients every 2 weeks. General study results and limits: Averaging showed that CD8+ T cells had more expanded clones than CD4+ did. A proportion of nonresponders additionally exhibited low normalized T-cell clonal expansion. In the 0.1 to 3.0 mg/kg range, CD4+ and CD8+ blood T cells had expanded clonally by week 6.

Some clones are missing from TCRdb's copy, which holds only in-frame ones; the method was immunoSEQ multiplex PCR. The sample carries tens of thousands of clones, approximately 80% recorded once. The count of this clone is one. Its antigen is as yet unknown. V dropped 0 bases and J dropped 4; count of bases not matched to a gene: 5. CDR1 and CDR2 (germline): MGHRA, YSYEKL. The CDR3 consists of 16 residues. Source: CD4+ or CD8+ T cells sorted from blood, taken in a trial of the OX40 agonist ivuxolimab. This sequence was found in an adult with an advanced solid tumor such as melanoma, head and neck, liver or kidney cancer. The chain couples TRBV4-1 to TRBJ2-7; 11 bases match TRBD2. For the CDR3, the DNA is TGCGCCAGCAGCCAAGAACTAGCGGGAGATTTATACGAGCAGTACTTC. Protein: CASSQELAGDLYEQYF.